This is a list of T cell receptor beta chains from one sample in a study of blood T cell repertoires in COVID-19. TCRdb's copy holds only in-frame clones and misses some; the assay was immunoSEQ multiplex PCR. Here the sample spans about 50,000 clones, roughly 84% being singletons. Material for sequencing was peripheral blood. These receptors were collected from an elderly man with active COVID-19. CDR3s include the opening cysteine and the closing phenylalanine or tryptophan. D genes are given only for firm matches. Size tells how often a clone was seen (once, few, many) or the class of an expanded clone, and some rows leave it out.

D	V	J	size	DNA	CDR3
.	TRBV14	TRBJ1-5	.	TGTGCCAGCAGCCAAGAAACAGGGACCCATCAGCCCCAGCATTTT	CASSQETGTHQPQHF
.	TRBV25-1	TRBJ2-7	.	TGTGCCAGCAGAGGGGGCTACGAGCAGTACTTC	CASRGGYEQYF
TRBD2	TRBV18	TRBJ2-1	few	TGTGCCAGCTCACCAGCGAGCGGGGCCTCTTCCTACAATGAGCAGTTCTTC	CASSPASGASSYNEQFF
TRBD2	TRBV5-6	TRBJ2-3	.	TGTGCCAGCAGTTGGACTAGCGGGAGGGTGACAGATACGCAGTATTTT	CASSWTSGRVTDTQYF
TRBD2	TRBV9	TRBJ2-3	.	TGTGCCAGCAGCGTAGAAGTAGCGGGGGCAGATACGCAGTATTTT	CASSVEVAGADTQYF
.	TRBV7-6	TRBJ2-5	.	TGTGCCAGCAGCTTGTCATACCAAGAGACCCAGTACTTC	CASSLSYQETQYF
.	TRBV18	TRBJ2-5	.	TGTGCCAGCTCCGAAGAGACCCAGTACTTC	CASSEETQYF
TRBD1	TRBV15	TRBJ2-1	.	TGTGCCACCAGCAGAGAGACAGGGATATTCTACAATGAGCAGTTCTTC	CATSRETGIFYNEQFF
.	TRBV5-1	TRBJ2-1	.	TGCGCCAGCAGCTTGGAGGTAGCGTCGACCTACAATGAGCAGTTCTTC	CASSLEVASTYNEQFF
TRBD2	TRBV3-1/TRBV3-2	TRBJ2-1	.	TGTGCCAGCAGCCTCTCCTGGGGGGGAAGGAATGAGCAGTTCTTC	CASSLSWGGRNEQFF
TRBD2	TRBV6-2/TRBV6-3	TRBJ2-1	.	TGTGCCAGCAGCCGACTAGCGGGAGACTTCGATGAGCAGTTCTTC	CASSRLAGDFDEQFF
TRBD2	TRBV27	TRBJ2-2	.	TGTGCCAGCAGCACGACTAGCGGGAGTAACACCGGGGAGCTGTTTTTT	CASSTTSGSNTGELFF
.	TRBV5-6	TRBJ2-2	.	TGTGCCAGCACCGAGCAGGGGAGAACCCTAAGCACCGGGGAGCTGTTTTTT	CASTEQGRTLSTGELFF
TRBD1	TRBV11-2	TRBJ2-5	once	TGTGCCAGCAGCCCTGGACAGGAGCAGGCCCAGTACTTC	CASSPGQEQAQYF
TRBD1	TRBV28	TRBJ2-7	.	TGTGCCAGCAGTTTCTGGGGACAGGGGGCGTTTGAGCAGTACTTC	CASSFWGQGAFEQYF
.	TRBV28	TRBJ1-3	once	TGTGCCAGCAGTTTCGTCCCAGGGGACACCATATATTTT	CASSFVPGDTIYF
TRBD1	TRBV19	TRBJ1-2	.	TGTGCCAGTAGGGGCGGGGACAGGGGGCTTTATGGCTACACCTTC	CASRGGDRGLYGYTF
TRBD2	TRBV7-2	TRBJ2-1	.	TGTGCCAGCAGCTGGGGGGGTGAGCAGTTCTTC	CASSWGGEQFF
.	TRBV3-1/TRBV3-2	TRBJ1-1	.	TGTGCCAGCAGCGGTCAGTCAGACACTGAAGCTTTCTTT	CASSGQSDTEAFF
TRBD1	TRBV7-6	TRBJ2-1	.	TGTGCCAGCAGCACCAGACAGGGGTTGTCCTACAATGAGCAGTTCTTC	CASSTRQGLSYNEQFF
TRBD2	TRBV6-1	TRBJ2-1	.	TGTGCCAGCAGTGACGGACTAGAGTACAATGAGCAGTTCTTC	CASSDGLEYNEQFF
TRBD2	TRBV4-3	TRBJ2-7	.	TGCGCCAGCAGCCAAGGGACTAGCGGATACGAGCAGTACTTC	CASSQGTSGYEQYF
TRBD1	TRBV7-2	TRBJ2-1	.	TGTGCCAGCAGCTTAGCGACAGGGGGTAATGAGCAGTTCTTC	CASSLATGGNEQFF
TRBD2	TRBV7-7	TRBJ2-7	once	TGTGCCAGCAGCTTAAGCCTAGCGGGATACGAGCAGTACTTC	CASSLSLAGYEQYF